The 30 T cell receptor beta chains in this list originate from one sample, sequenced in a study of read filtering for tumor transcriptome and immune sequencing. This library used about 400 ng RNA and molecular barcoded adaptors spanning alpha/delta and beta/gamma chains. TCRdb independently ran MiXCR on the reads; one entry per CDR3 protein. Here the sample spans about 54,000 distinct CDR3 sequences, around an eighth being singletons. The specimen was a population of CD138-negative cells sorted from bone marrow. The source is a donor at least 40 years old with multiple myeloma.

This clonotype appeared many times. The chain is built from TRBV25-1 and TRBJ2-3; D possibly corresponds to TRBD1 (5 bases). In germline, CDR1 is MGHDK, CDR2 SYGVNS. Trimming cost V 3 bases and J 3 bases, with 13 bases left between them. The CDR3 runs 15 residues. CDR3 residues: CASSDTGSVTDTQYF. The CDR3 DNA follows: TGTGCCAGCAGTGATACAGGATCAGTGACAGATACGCAGTATTTT. The full variable domain, completed using reference TRBV25-1 and TRBJ2-3, is EADIYQTPRYLVIGTGKKITLECSQTMGHDKMYWYQQDPGMELHLIHYSYGVNSTEKGDLSSESTVSRIRTEHFPLTLESARPSHTSQYLCASSDTGSVTDTQYFGPGTRLTVL.

Notes on this clonotype: This may come from a read error, since a much larger clone is one base off. The CDR3 DNA reads as TGTGCCAGCGGCTATTCTCCGGGACAGCGGACGAAAGAAGCTTTCTTT. Encoded protein: CASGYSPGQRTKEAFF. The chain joins TRBV6-1 to TRBJ1-1, with TRBD1 matching over 7 bases. From germline, CDR1 is MNHNS and CDR2 SASEGT. CDR3 size: 16 residues. Trimming at V came to 8 bases and at J to 8 bases, leaving 20 bases not matched to a gene.

This clonotype has a count of ten or more. The chain combines TRBV5-1 with TRBJ2-3; D gene ambiguous. The CDR3 covers 16 residues. Per germline, CDR1 SGHRS and CDR2 YFSETQ. Trimming removed 0 bases at V and 0 bases at J, with 11 bases between. The CDR3 protein is CASSLGGRISTDTQYF. DNA of the CDR3: TGCGCCAGCAGCTTGGGTGGGCGGATAAGCACAGATACGCAGTATTTT.

This clonotype has ten or more counts. This sequence joins TRBV28 and TRBJ2-3, with TRBD1 matching 7 bases. The junction had 5 bases not matched to a gene; V was cut back by 7 bases and J by 4 bases. Germline V CDR1 and CDR2: MDHEN, SYDVKM. The length of the CDR3 is 13 residues. The CDR3 reads CASTRQGPDTQYF. CDR3 DNA: TGTGCCAGCACCCGACAGGGACCAGATACGCAGTATTTT.

This clonotype was picked up many times. The rearrangement links TRBV18 to TRBJ1-2; 9 bases map to TRBD1. Germline CDR1 is KGHSH and CDR2 is LQKENI. This CDR3 has 14 residues. J lost 8 bases, V lost 6 bases, and 10 bases had no gene match. Here the CDR3 DNA reads TGTGCCAGCTCCCGAACGGGGGACAGGGCCGGCTACACCTTC. This sequence encodes CASSRTGDRAGYTF.

This clonotype has ten or more counts. This chain connects TRBV12-3 or TRBV12-4 to TRBJ2-5; D is unclear. V was trimmed by 5 bases and J by 3 bases, leaving 1 base between them. The CDR3 is 10 amino acids. CDR3 nucleotide sequence: TGTGCCAGCAGTAAAGAGACCCAGTACTTC. Residues: CASSKETQYF.

The sample holds many counts of this clonotype. The chain couples TRBV15 to TRBJ1-4; D remains unclear. Germline assignment: CDR1 LNHNV and CDR2 YYDKDF (reference sequence). The CDR3 totals 16 residues. Trimming took 4 bases from V and 3 from J, leaving 15 bases between them. The CDR3 protein is CATSTRSGIANEKLFF. CDR3 sequence (DNA): TGTGCCACCAGCACCCGAAGCGGAATCGCTAATGAAAAACTGTTTTTT.

This clonotype has a count of ten or more. For the CDR3, the DNA is TGTGCCAGCTCACCACAAGCAGGGACCACAGATACGCAGTATTTT. Translated, it gives CASSPQAGTTDTQYF. J is TRBJ2-3 and V is TRBV18; perhaps D is TRBD1 or TRBD2 (5 bases each). The CDR3 extends over 15 amino acids. Germline V lookup: CDR1 KGHSH, CDR2 LQKENI. V was cut by 1 base and J by 2 bases, with 10 bases left in between.

To note about this clonotype: This likely came from a read error, as a far larger clone is one base away. J is TRBJ2-7 and V is TRBV7-8, with D uncertain. The CDR3 loop spans 13 amino acids. Germline V gene sequence: CDR1 SGHVS, CDR2 FQNEAQ. The CDR3 region has the DNA TGTGCCAGCAGCCTACCGACGAGCTACGAGCAGCACTTC. Translated, it gives CASSLPTSYEQHF.

The sample holds many counts of this clonotype. The rearrangement links TRBV7-9 to TRBJ1-5; 10 nucleotides match TRBD1. The V segment lost 6 bases and the J segment 6 bases; nucleotides outside the gene matches: 8. Per the germline V gene, CDR1 is SEHNR and CDR2 is FQNEAQ (reference sequence). The CDR3 contains 15 residues. The CDR3 region has the DNA TGTGCCAGCAGTTCGACAGGGGGCTTTTCTCAGCCCCAGCATTTT. Translated, it gives CASSSTGGFSQPQHF. The full variable domain, with the rest looked up from reference TRBV7-9 and TRBJ1-5, is DTGVSQNPRHKITKRGQNVTFRCDPISEHNRLYWYRQTLGQGPEFLTYFQNEAQLEKSRLLSDRFSAERPKGSFSTLEIQRTEQGDSAMYLCASSSTGGFSQPQHFGDGTRLSIL.

This clonotype was seen many times. The rearrangement uses TRBV6-5 and TRBJ2-5; a possible D gene is TRBD1 (6 bases). The V gene lost 2 bases and the J gene lost 4 bases, with 11 bases spanning the gap. The CDR3 consists of 14 residues. Germline V lookup: CDR1 MNHEY, CDR2 SVGAGI. DNA for the CDR3: TGTGCCAGCAGTTACCGACAGGCGGGAGAGACCCAGTACTTC. Its protein product is CASSYRQAGETQYF.

This clonotype was seen ten or more times. The chain combines TRBV24-1 with TRBJ2-2; 9 bases map to TRBD2. The CDR3 extends over 15 amino acids. CDR1 and CDR2 (germline): KGHDR, SFDVKD. Trimming took 4 bases from V and 8 from J; bases not matched to a gene: 7. The CDR3 is CATSDDGTSSGELFF. CDR3 bases: TGTGCCACCAGTGACGACGGGACTAGCTCTGGGGAGCTGTTTTTT.

V and J are TRBV11-1 and TRBJ2-6; D gene uncertain. CDR1 is SGHAT and CDR2 is FQDESV in the germline V gene (reference sequence). V was shortened by 8 bases and J by 2 bases, with 7 bases between the two germline ends. CDR3 length equals 13 residues. The CDR3 region is CASSSTGANVLTF. The CDR3 nucleotides read TGTGCCAGCTCTTCGACTGGGGCCAACGTCCTGACTTTC.

This clonotype was counted ten times or more. The chain combines TRBV5-1 with TRBJ2-3; 10 bases are shared with TRBD2. The CDR3 spans 15 residues. Per the germline V gene, CDR1 is SGHRS and CDR2 is YFSETQ. With 5 bases clipped from V and 1 base from J, the junction kept 4 bases outside the gene matches. CDR3 in DNA: TGCGCCAGCAGTTTCACTAGCGGGGGCACAGATACGCAGTATTTT. Its translation: CASSFTSGGTDTQYF.

There are many counts of this clonotype. This chain connects TRBV29-1 to TRBJ2-2; D is undetermined. Between the trimmed V and J ends, which lost 8 bases and 0 bases, there was a span of 7 bases. Germline V CDR1 and CDR2: SQVTM, ANQGSEA. The CDR3 contains 12 residues. The CDR3 region is CSFRSNTGELFF. As DNA, the CDR3 is TGCAGCTTCCGGTCGAACACCGGGGAGCTGTTTTTT.

This clonotype was detected many times. The chain's CDR3 is CASSPRSGGVMGSSYEQYF. CDR3 DNA sequence: TGTGCCAGCAGCCCCCGGTCCGGGGGCGTAATGGGGAGCTCCTACGAGCAGTACTTC. This chain joins TRBV11-2 and TRBJ2-7, with D perhaps matching TRBD1 or TRBD2 (6 bases each). The V and J ends lost 5 bases and 0 bases respectively, with 26 bases between them. The CDR3 is 19 residues long. Germline V gives CDR1 SGHAT, CDR2 FQNNGV.

This clonotype was recorded once. The chain joins TRBV10-1 to TRBJ1-1; 7 bases map to TRBD1. CDR1 and CDR2 (germline): WNHNN, SYGVQD (reference sequence). V lost 0 bases and J lost 11; bases outside the gene matches: 15. The CDR3 spans 16 residues. CDR3: CASSESGTEGSATAFF. CDR3 nucleotide sequence: TGCGCCAGCAGTGAGTCCGGGACAGAGGGCTCCGCAACTGCTTTCTTT.

This clonotype was observed at least ten times. The chain employs TRBV7-9 and TRBJ2-3; TRBD1 is a possible D gene (6 bases). The CDR3 has 15 residues. Germline assignment: CDR1 SEHNR and CDR2 FQNEAQ (reference sequence). V was shortened by 5 bases and J by 2 bases, with 14 bases between the two germline ends. CDR3 in DNA: TGTGCCAGCAGCGACCGGGACACTTACACAGATACGCAGTATTTT. Translating gives CASSDRDTYTDTQYF.

There are a few counts of this clonotype. A read error may be the cause here, since a much bigger clone is one base away. V gene TRBV20-1 combines with J gene TRBJ1-1; 8 bases match TRBD1. This CDR3 has 14 residues. Germline CDR1 and CDR2: DFQATT and SNEGSKA (reference sequence). Here the CDR3 reads CSARDRTGPTVAFF. Here the CDR3 DNA reads TGCAGTGCTAGGGACAGGACAGGGCCCACTGTAGCTTTCTTT.

This clonotype was recorded a few times. In DNA form, the CDR3 reads TGCAGCGGGACCCCGACGGGCGCAGATACGCAGTATTTT. As protein: CSGTPTGADTQYF. The chain carries TRBV29-1 and TRBJ2-3, with no clear D. Trimming took off 7 bases at V and 4 bases at J, with 15 bases between the two ends. CDR1 and CDR2 (germline): SQVTM, ANQGSEA. The CDR3 is 13 amino acids.

This clonotype was found many times. This chain connects TRBV3-1 to TRBJ1-3; D not certain. V was cut by 1 base and J by 0 bases, with 7 bases left in between. The CDR3 totals 15 residues. Germline-derived CDR1 and CDR2 are LGHDT and YNNKEL (reference sequence). CDR3: CASSQGVSSGNTIYF. CDR3 sequence (DNA): TGTGCCAGCAGCCAAGGCGTCAGCTCTGGAAACACCATATATTTT.

In this sample, this clonotype turned up many times. The rearrangement joins TRBV7-2 to TRBJ1-5, with D unclear. V shed 5 bases and J shed 4 bases, with 9 bases lying between them. This CDR3 has 13 amino acids. Germline CDR1 SGHTA, CDR2 FQGNSA. Written as DNA, the CDR3 is TGTGCCAGCAGCCCATCGGGGAATCAGCCCCAGCATTTT. This sequence encodes CASSPSGNQPQHF.

This clonotype was counted many times. The chain is built from TRBV29-1 and TRBJ2-5, with 11 bases identical to TRBD2. Germline loops: CDR1 SQVTM, CDR2 ANQGSEA. The CDR3 is 16 amino acids. Trimming cost V 8 bases and J 2 bases; bases outside gene matches: 13. CDR3 in amino acids: CSYLDSGGALQETQYF. CDR3 nucleotide sequence: TGCAGCTACCTTGATAGCGGGGGGGCATTGCAAGAGACCCAGTACTTC.

Many counts were recorded for this clonotype. The J gene is TRBJ2-6, the V gene TRBV5-1, with no clear D. Between the trimmed V and J ends, which lost 6 bases and 1 base, there was a span of 11 bases. This CDR3 contains 15 residues. Germline V CDR1 and CDR2: SGHRS, YFSETQ. This CDR3 reads CASNPLGSGANVLTF. The CDR3 region has the DNA TGCGCCAGCAACCCCTTGGGATCTGGGGCCAACGTCCTGACTTTC. The full variable domain, with the rest looked up from reference TRBV5-1 and TRBJ2-6, is KAGVTQTPRYLIKTRGQQVTLSCSPISGHRSVSWYQQTPGQGLQFLFEYFSETQRNKGNFPGRFSGRQFSNSRSEMNVSTLELGDSALYLCASNPLGSGANVLTFGAGSRLTVL.

V gene TRBV3-1 combines with J gene TRBJ2-3; D assignment may be TRBD1 or TRBD2 (5 bases each). With 4 bases removed from V and 5 bases from J, the gap between germline ends came to 13 bases. Germline-derived CDR1 and CDR2 are LGHDT and YNNKEL (reference sequence). CDR3 length: 14 residues. The CDR3 DNA is TGTGCCAGCAGCCCCGGGGCTCTGGAAGATACGCAGTATTTT. Residues: CASSPGALEDTQYF.

This clonotype was seen repeatedly, ten times or more. This rearrangement joins TRBV7-8 to TRBJ2-5; a possible D gene is TRBD1 (5 bases). CDR3 length equals 14 residues. Looked up from germline, CDR1 is SGHVS and CDR2 is FQNEAQ. V was clipped by 4 bases and J by 2 bases, with 11 bases between them. The CDR3 sequence: CASSYGQSQETQYF. In DNA form, the CDR3 reads TGTGCCAGCAGCTACGGACAATCTCAAGAGACCCAGTACTTC.

This clonotype was seen many times. This chain uses TRBV9 with TRBJ1-5; D is unclear. Germline CDR1 SGDLS, CDR2 YYNGEE. The CDR3 consists of 15 residues. The V and J ends lost 4 bases and 4 bases respectively, with 15 bases between them. CDR3 DNA sequence: TGTGCCAGCAGCCAAGCAGGCAGCGTAAATCAGCCCCAGCATTTT. This encodes CASSQAGSVNQPQHF.

CDR3 DNA sequence: TGCGCCAGCGCCAGTGGTGCGGGGGTTCCGGGGGTAACAGATACGCAGTATTTT. Amino acids: CASASGAGVPGVTDTQYF. V gene TRBV5-1 combines with J gene TRBJ2-3; 7 nucleotides agree with TRBD2. This CDR3 has 18 amino acids. V lost 7 bases to trimming and J lost 3 bases; unmatched junction nucleotides: 20. Germline V gives CDR1 SGHRS, CDR2 YFSETQ.

Only a few counts were recorded for this clonotype. This chain links TRBV4-1 with TRBJ2-3, with 9 bases fitting TRBD2. Germline lookup yields CDR1 MGHRA and CDR2 YSYEKL. After removal of 1 base from V and 2 bases from J, the junction contained 10 bases not matched to a gene. The CDR3 has 18 amino acids. In nucleotides, the CDR3 is TGCGCCAGCAGCCAAGCGAGCGGGGGGCGTCTCGTCACAGATACGCAGTATTTT. Its protein is CASSQASGGRLVTDTQYF.

This clonotype has ten or more counts. The V call is TRBV12-3 or TRBV12-4, the J call TRBJ2-3; TRBD1 might be the D (6 bases). Trimming cost V 7 bases and J 2 bases, with 10 bases left between them. The CDR3 is 13 amino acids. CDR3 sequence (DNA): TGTGCCAGCACTGACAGGACCACAGATACGCAGTATTTT. Translating gives CASTDRTTDTQYF.